This T cell receptor beta chain was obtained from a study of identical twins. TCRdb processed the 5' RACE reads anew with MiXCR; each CDR3 protein has one entry. The table includes 1.5 million to 2 million distinct CDR3 sequences, around 33% detected once. This clonotype was recorded a few times. What it binds is unknown. The V gene lost 0 bases and the J gene lost 0 bases, with 17 bases spanning the gap. There are 17 residues in the CDR3. The V gene's germline CDR1 is DFQATT and CDR2 SNEGSKA (reference sequence). General study results and limits: Not following the same donors, the study drew its conclusions from cross-sectional statistical analysis. Twins shared beta out-of-frame sequences in excess, but this excess was weaker. Memory repertoires showed no such pattern, whereas abundant cord blood beta clonotypes carried fewer insertions.

The source of this sequence is a newborn girl in good health. Sequencing was performed on cord blood. The chain carries TRBV20-1 and TRBJ1-2; D is undetermined. CDR3 protein: CSARDPITRRSNYGYTF. The CDR3 coding sequence is TGCAGTGCTAGAGACCCTATAACCAGGCGGTCTAACTATGGCTACACCTTC.